Sequencing of this T cell receptor beta chain was carried out in a study of blood T cell repertoires in COVID-19. Background on the study: Collection of acute and convalescent COVID-19 samples took place in the United States, Italy and Spain.

Methods used by the authors: Amplification with reference gene primers provided the estimates of nucleated cell counts. The repertoire was sequenced with immunoSEQ multiplex PCR; TCRdb's copy has only in-frame clones and lacks some. D and trimming come from the DNA, and the V and J calls and clone size come from that table. The table has 72,000 or so clones, 80% seen once; the top ten hold 18%. Per the germline V gene, CDR1 is SEHNR and CDR2 is FQNEAQ (reference sequence). This CDR3 comprises 15 residues. With V trimmed by 5 bases and J by 4 bases, 5 bases remained unmatched. The V call is TRBV7-9, the J call TRBJ2-2; 9 bases agree with TRBD1. The clonotype was recovered from a man in his sixties or seventies who had recovered from COVID-19. Sample: peripheral blood. The CDR3 spells CASSPGQGRTGELFF. The CDR3 coding sequence is TGTGCCAGCAGCCCGGGACAGGGACGCACCGGGGAGCTGTTTTTT.